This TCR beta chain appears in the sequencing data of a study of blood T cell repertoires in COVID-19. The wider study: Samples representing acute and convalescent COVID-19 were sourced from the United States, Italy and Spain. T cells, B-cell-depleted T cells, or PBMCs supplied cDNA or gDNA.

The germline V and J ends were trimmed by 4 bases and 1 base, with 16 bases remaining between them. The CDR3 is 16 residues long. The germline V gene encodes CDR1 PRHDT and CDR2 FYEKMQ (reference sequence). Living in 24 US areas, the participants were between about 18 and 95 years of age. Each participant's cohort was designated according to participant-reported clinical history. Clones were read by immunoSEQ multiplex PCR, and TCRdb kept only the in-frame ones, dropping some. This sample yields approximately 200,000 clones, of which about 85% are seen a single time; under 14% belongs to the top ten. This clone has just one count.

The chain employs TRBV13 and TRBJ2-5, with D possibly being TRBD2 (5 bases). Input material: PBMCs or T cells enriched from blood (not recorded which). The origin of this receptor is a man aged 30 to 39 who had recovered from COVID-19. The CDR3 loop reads CASSYGGGYLQETQYF. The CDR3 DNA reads TGTGCCAGCAGCTATGGAGGTGGGTACCTCCAAGAGACCCAGTACTTC.